The 32 T cell receptor beta chains listed next were all sequenced from one sample in a study of memory CD4+ T cells and cytomegalovirus serostatus. The sort gate was single viable CD3+CD4+CD8-CD45RO+ cells for memory CD4+ T cells. The method was immunoSEQ multiplex PCR; TCRdb's version includes in-frame clones alone and lacks a portion of them. The table lists tens of thousands of clones, around four fifths of them singletons. The source material was memory CD4+ T cells from blood. All receptors come from an adult in good health and CMV-seropositive.

The V gene is TRBV5-4, the J gene TRBJ1-2, with 8 bases fitting TRBD1. Germline lookup yields CDR1 SGHNT and CDR2 YYREEE (reference sequence). The J segment lost 8 bases and the V segment lost 2 bases, leaving 14 bases of the junction unmatched. The CDR3 contains 16 residues. Here the CDR3 DNA reads TGTGCCAGCAGCTTATACCCCACAGGGGGAAGTAGCGGCTACACCTTC. Translated, it gives CASSLYPTGGSSGYTF. The full variable domain, its missing parts supplied by reference TRBV5-4 and TRBJ1-2, is ETGVTQSPTHLIKTRGQQVTLRCSSQSGHNTVSWYQQALGQGPQFIFQYYREEENGRGNFPPRFSGLQFPNYSSELNVNALELDDSALYLCASSLYPTGGSSGYTFGSGTRLTVV.

A single count supports this clone. The chain combines TRBV7-2 with TRBJ1-2, with 8 bases identical to TRBD1. Losses at the gene ends were 4 bases for V and 8 bases for J; bases not matched to a gene: 15. This CDR3 contains 16 residues. Per the germline V gene, CDR1 is SGHTA and CDR2 is FQGNSA. The CDR3, as DNA: TGTGCCAGCAGCTCCACCCTCACGGACAGGGAGGGAGGCTACACCTTC. Translation gives CASSSTLTDREGGYTF.

This rearrangement joins TRBV7-9 to TRBJ1-2, with a weak D call TRBD1 (6 bases). Germline lookup yields CDR1 SEHNR and CDR2 FQNEAQ (reference sequence). V was cut by 2 bases and J by 0 bases, with 10 bases left in between. CDR3 size: 15 residues. The CDR3 bases are TGTGCCAGCAGCTTAACAGGGTGGACTAACTATGGCTACACCTTC. Amino acid sequence: CASSLTGWTNYGYTF.

The chain has TRBV4-1 and TRBJ1-4; 9 bases map to TRBD1. CDR3 length: 16 residues. CDR1 is MGHRA, CDR2 YSYEKL, per germline. J gave up 7 bases and V 2 bases, and 8 bases lay outside the gene matches. The CDR3 nucleotides read TGCGCCAGCAGCCAAAGCCCGACAGGGGGAACTGAAAAACTGTTTTTT. Protein product: CASSQSPTGGTEKLFF.

J is TRBJ1-6 and V is TRBV11-2, with D unresolved. V was pared by 5 bases and J by 0 bases, with 17 bases between. CDR3 size: 18 residues. Germline CDR1 reads SGHAT; CDR2 reads FQNNGV. CDR3 nucleotide sequence: TGTGCCAGCAGCCCCGGCATTAATCCCAGCTCCTATAATTCACCCCTCCACTTT. It is translated as CASSPGINPSSYNSPLHF.

The rearrangement uses TRBV6-5 and TRBJ2-5, with D possibly being TRBD2 (5 bases). CDR3 size: 14 residues. Between the trimmed V and J ends, which lost 7 bases and 3 bases, there was a span of 15 bases. Germline V gene lookup returns CDR1 MNHEY and CDR2 SVGAGI. The CDR3 DNA is TGTGCCAGCAAAGTCCGGGGTTCGAAAGAGACCCAGTACTTC. The encoded protein is CASKVRGSKETQYF.

The chain joins TRBV6-5 to TRBJ2-3, with 7 bases matching TRBD1. Germline V gives CDR1 MNHEY, CDR2 SVGAGI. This CDR3 has 13 residues. Trimming cost V 4 bases and J 6 bases; bases outside gene matches: 4. The CDR3 DNA is TGTGCCAGCAGTTCGACAGGGTTTGATACGCAGTATTTT. Its protein product is CASSSTGFDTQYF.

Concerning this clone itself: A junction end diverges from the germline sequence, so it may reflect a read error. This chain links TRBV7-9 with TRBJ2-4, with D maybe TRBD1 (6 bases). Germline V lookup: CDR1 SEHNR, CDR2 FQNEAQ (reference sequence). The CDR3 runs to 13 residues. As DNA, the CDR3 is TGTGCCAGCAGCTTAGGGGGACAATCGGTAGGGTTGTTC. This encodes CASSLGGQSVGLF.

The V and J genes are TRBV28 and TRBJ1-4; the D is unclear. V lost 3 bases and J 7 bases, leaving 6 bases between the germline ends. CDR3 length: 12 residues. In germline, CDR1 is MDHEN, CDR2 SYDVKM. The CDR3 loop is CASSFGSEKLFF. In DNA form, the CDR3 reads TGTGCCAGCAGTTTCGGCAGTGAAAAACTGTTTTTT. Based on the CDR3 plus reference TRBV28 and TRBJ1-4, the full variable domain is DVKVTQSSRYLVKRTGEKVFLECVQDMDHENMFWYRQDPGLGLRLIYFSYDVKMKEKGDIPEGYSVSREKKERFSLILESASTNQTSMYLCASSFGSEKLFFGSGTQLSVL.

The chain's CDR3 is CASGKVQGNTNYGYTF. CDR3 sequence (DNA): TGTGCCAGCGGCAAGGTACAGGGAAATACTAACTATGGCTACACCTTC. The chain uses TRBV28 and TRBJ1-2; tentative D call: TRBD1 (6 bases). The V gene lost 8 bases and the J gene lost 0 bases, with 19 bases spanning the gap. The CDR3 sequence is 16 residues long. Germline V lookup: CDR1 MDHEN, CDR2 SYDVKM.

Only one count was recorded for this clone. The chain joins TRBV9 to TRBJ2-7; 8 nucleotides align to TRBD1. Germline CDR1 reads SGDLS; CDR2 reads YYNGEE. The V and J ends lost 4 bases and 2 bases, in that order; junction bases with no gene match: 2. The CDR3 is made up of 13 amino acids. CDR3: CASSPQGAYEQYF. The CDR3 coding sequence is TGTGCCAGCAGCCCACAGGGGGCCTACGAGCAGTACTTC.

The chain carries TRBV4-3 and TRBJ1-4, with D unclear. Per the germline V gene, CDR1 is LGHNA and CDR2 is YSLEER. This CDR3 is 16 amino acids long. V shed 2 bases and J shed 3 bases, with 13 bases lying between them. The CDR3 DNA follows: TGCGCCAGCAGCCAATTTAGCGGACCCCCTAATGAAAAACTGTTTTTT. Residues: CASSQFSGPPNEKLFF.

The chain joins TRBV29-1 to TRBJ2-7, with 8 bases lining up with TRBD2. Losses at the gene ends were 4 bases for V and 5 bases for J; bases not matched to a gene: 7. The CDR3 covers 13 residues. The V gene's germline CDR1 is SQVTM and CDR2 ANQGSEA. The CDR3 bases are TGCAGCGTTGTTCCGGGACTAGTTGACGAGCAGTACTTC. This sequence encodes CSVVPGLVDEQYF.

The chain links TRBV25-1 to TRBJ2-1; 12 positions match TRBD1. The CDR3 is 14 amino acids. The J segment lost 4 bases and the V segment lost 9 bases, leaving 4 bases of the junction unmatched. Germline CDR1 MGHDK, CDR2 SYGVNS. CDR3 sequence reads: CASGGQGAYNEQFF. The CDR3, as DNA: TGTGCCAGTGGGGGACAGGGGGCTTACAATGAGCAGTTCTTC.

The V and J genes are TRBV6-6 and TRBJ2-7, with a possible D match to TRBD2 (5 bases). Deletions cut 6 bases from V and 2 bases from J, with 14 bases between. The CDR3 is made up of 14 amino acids. CDR1 is MNHNY and CDR2 is SVGAGI in the germline V gene (reference sequence). The chain's CDR3 is CASSLLEGTYEQYF. The DNA for the CDR3 is TGTGCCAGCAGCTTACTAGAGGGAACCTACGAGCAGTACTTC.

The table lists this clone with a count of one. The chain couples TRBV7-9 to TRBJ2-1; no firm D call. V lost 5 bases and J 1 base, leaving 15 bases between the germline ends. There are 16 residues in the CDR3. Germline CDR1 and CDR2: SEHNR and FQNEAQ (reference sequence). CDR3 sequence: CASSLLTGTSYNEQFF. CDR3 coding DNA: TGTGCCAGCAGCCTCCTTACCGGAACTTCCTACAATGAGCAGTTCTTC.

This sequence joins TRBV6-6 and TRBJ1-1; 10 bases line up with TRBD1. After removal of 5 bases from V and 5 bases from J, the junction contained 8 bases not matched to a gene. The germline V gene encodes CDR1 MNHNY and CDR2 SVGAGI (reference sequence). The CDR3 loop spans 15 amino acids. CDR3 bases: TGTGCCAGCAGTCCCCAGGACAGGGGGGGAACTGAAGCTTTCTTT. Its protein product is CASSPQDRGGTEAFF.

V gene TRBV7-2 combines with J gene TRBJ2-1; 8 nucleotides line up with TRBD1. The V gene end was trimmed by 5 bases and the J gene end by 11 bases; junction bases not matched to a gene: 8. Looked up from germline, CDR1 is SGHTA and CDR2 is FQGNSA. The length of the CDR3 is 13 residues. The CDR3 region has the DNA TGTGCCAGCAGCCCAGGGGGCGGGATACAGCAGTTCTTC. Translated, it gives CASSPGGGIQQFF.

The V gene is TRBV7-2, the J gene TRBJ2-1; 8 bases line up with TRBD2. The CDR3 contains 17 residues. The germline CDR1 and CDR2 sequences are SGHTA and FQGNSA. The V segment lost 5 bases and the J segment 0 bases; nucleotides outside the gene matches: 9. The CDR3 coding sequence is TGTGCCAGCAGCCCCTCGGGAAGCGGGAGCTCCTACAATGAGCAGTTCTTC. As protein: CASSPSGSGSSYNEQFF.

Only one count was recorded for this clone. The chain recombines TRBV5-6 with TRBJ2-4, with no clear D. CDR3 length equals 16 residues. Trimming took off 4 bases at V and 0 bases at J, with 14 bases between the two ends. CDR1 SGHDT and CDR2 YYEEEE come from the germline V gene. CDR3 nucleotides: TGTGCCAGCAGCCCACGGGCAAGTCTAGCCAAAAACATTCAGTACTTC. This sequence encodes CASSPRASLAKNIQYF.

J is TRBJ2-3 and V is TRBV6-5, with 9 bases identical to TRBD1. The CDR3 loop spans 14 amino acids. Germline trimming cut 10 bases from V and 8 bases from J; bases unmatched to any gene: 13. CDR1 is MNHEY, CDR2 SVGAGI, per germline. Written as DNA, the CDR3 is TGTGCCACTCGGAGGGGACAGGGACTCGGTACGCAGTATTTT. Its protein is CATRRGQGLGTQYF.

The chain couples TRBV10-3 to TRBJ2-5; 9 nucleotides line up with TRBD1. The CDR3 contains 15 residues. J was trimmed by 5 bases and V by 4 bases; bases with no gene match: 8. The germline V gene encodes CDR1 ENHRY and CDR2 SYGVKD. The CDR3 sequence is CAISALGQGKETQYF. The CDR3 bases are TGTGCCATCAGTGCATTAGGACAGGGGAAGGAGACCCAGTACTTC.

The V call is TRBV6-5, the J call TRBJ1-4; D unresolved. The CDR3 contains 11 residues. V lost 5 bases and J 11 bases, leaving 9 bases between the germline ends. The germline V gene has CDR1 MNHEY and CDR2 SVGAGI. The CDR3 DNA reads as TGTGCCAGCAGTCCCGGGCGGAAACTGTTTTTT. Protein product: CASSPGRKLFF.

The chain has TRBV6-1 and TRBJ2-5; D call uncertain. The germline gives CDR1 MNHNS, CDR2 SASEGT. Trimming pared 7 bases from V and 1 base from J, leaving 7 bases between. This CDR3 region has 12 residues. This CDR3 is CASTDFQETQYF. For the CDR3, the DNA is TGTGCCAGCACCGATTTCCAAGAGACCCAGTACTTC.

The rearrangement links TRBV18 to TRBJ2-7; possibly TRBD2 for D (6 bases). V was cut by 6 bases and J by 2 bases, with 17 bases left in between. This CDR3 comprises 15 residues. The V gene's germline CDR1 is KGHSH and CDR2 LQKENI. This CDR3 is CASSPTLAAAYEQYF. As DNA, the CDR3 is TGTGCCAGCTCGCCTACCTTAGCGGCTGCCTACGAGCAGTACTTC.

CDR3 loop: CASSSTSRYNSPLHF. The CDR3 coding sequence is TGTGCCAGCAGCTCGACGTCAAGATATAATTCACCCCTCCACTTT. V gene TRBV7-8 combines with J gene TRBJ1-6; D is undetermined. The CDR3 has 15 amino acids. The germline V and J ends were trimmed by 4 bases and 4 bases, with 11 bases remaining between them. Looked up from germline, CDR1 is SGHVS and CDR2 is FQNEAQ.

This clone is categorized as medium-sized (0.01 to 0.1%). V usage is TRBV6-5 and J usage is TRBJ1-1; TRBD1 matches 7 bases. In germline, CDR1 is MNHEY, CDR2 SVGAGI. CDR3 length equals 15 residues. V lost 8 bases to trimming and J lost 1 base; unmatched junction nucleotides: 10. In DNA, the CDR3 is TGTGCCAGCCAAATATACCCAGGGGGGAACACTGAAGCTTTCTTT. This codes for CASQIYPGGNTEAFF.

J is TRBJ2-3 and V is TRBV7-2; 9 nucleotides align to TRBD2. This CDR3 region has 15 residues. Trimming took 3 bases from V and 10 from J; bases not matched to a gene: 11. Looked up from germline, CDR1 is SGHTA and CDR2 is FQGNSA. CDR3 loop: CASSLEAGGRLAQYF. The CDR3 DNA reads as TGTGCCAGCAGCTTGGAGGCGGGGGGGCGATTGGCGCAGTATTTT.

CDR3 protein: CAISESMHGLAANVLTF. The CDR3 nucleotides are TGTGCCATCAGTGAGTCCATGCATGGGTTAGCGGCCAACGTCCTGACTTTC. This sequence joins TRBV10-3 and TRBJ2-6; D remains ambiguous. Germline V gives CDR1 ENHRY, CDR2 SYGVKD. Between the trimmed V and J ends, which lost 0 bases and 6 bases, there was a span of 15 bases. The CDR3 extends over 17 amino acids.

This rearrangement joins TRBV13 to TRBJ2-3; TRBD2 is a possible D gene (6 bases). Germline loops: CDR1 PRHDT, CDR2 FYEKMQ (reference sequence). Trimming removed 0 bases at V and 1 base at J, with 14 bases between. The CDR3 contains 17 residues. Written as DNA, the CDR3 is TGTGCCAGCAGCTTAGGAGGTCTGGGGGGAGGCACAGATACGCAGTATTTT. It codes for CASSLGGLGGGTDTQYF.

J is TRBJ1-2 and V is TRBV29-1, with TRBD1 matching 7 bases. The CDR3 spans 16 residues. V was clipped by 0 bases and J by 4 bases; unmatched bases: 11. CDR1 is SQVTM and CDR2 is ANQGSEA in the germline V gene. CDR3 coding DNA: TGCAGCGTTGAAGACCCCGAGGGGGCGCGAGGCTATGGCTACACCTTC. Amino acid sequence: CSVEDPEGARGYGYTF. The variable domain in full, with the rest retrieved from reference TRBV29-1 and TRBJ1-2, is SAVISQKPSRDICQRGTSLTIQCQVDSQVTMMFWYRQQPGQSLTLIATANQGSEATYESGFVIDKFPISRPNLTFSTLTVSNMSPEDSSIYLCSVEDPEGARGYGYTFGSGTRLTVV.

This clone came up once. This rearrangement joins TRBV7-3 to TRBJ2-1, with TRBD2 matching over 8 bases. Germline values: CDR1 SGHTA, CDR2 FQGTGA. With 2 bases clipped from V and 2 bases from J, the junction kept 2 bases outside the gene matches. This CDR3 has 15 amino acids. CDR3: CASSLQAGAYNEQFF. DNA of the CDR3: TGTGCCAGCAGCTTACAAGCGGGGGCCTACAATGAGCAGTTCTTC.